The rows below give T cell receptor beta chains drawn from one sample of a study of cytomegalovirus exposure and HLA in healthy donors. TCRdb's copy holds only in-frame clones and misses some; the assay was immunoSEQ multiplex PCR. The sample yields under 150,000 clones, around 83% seen once. Sequenced: PBMCs. The origin of the receptors is a male donor in good health and CMV-seropositive. CDR3s leave out the opening cysteine and the closing phenylalanine or tryptophan.

j_call,cdr3_length,v_call,cdr3_aa
TRBJ1-1,12,TRBV29-1,SVRSLLSHTEAF
TRBJ2-7,10,TRBV2,ASRPMRHEQY
TRBJ2-5,13,TRBV6-5,ASSYRDRGQETQY
TRBJ2-7,14,TRBV27,ASSLSGQGSSYEQY
TRBJ2-3,12,TRBV10-2,ASRVGGGADTQY
TRBJ1-6,13,TRBV5-1,ASSLAGQGFSPLH
TRBJ2-1,12,TRBV11-2,ATRTAGPGDEQF
TRBJ2-7,12,TRBV5-1,ASSLASTGYEQY
TRBJ2-5,16,TRBV7-3,ASSPWGTGTSGTETQY
TRBJ1-1,12,TRBV6-5,ASSYSGANTEAF
TRBJ2-7,14,TRBV5-4,ASSLGSGGKNYEQY
TRBJ2-1,17,TRBV19,ASSMGLAGGESSYNEQF
TRBJ1-5,12,TRBV6-5,ASSYRTGNQPQH
TRBJ2-1,12,TRBV9,ASSVTGEVYEQF
TRBJ2-1,13,TRBV29-1,SVEDHDTAYNEQF
TRBJ2-1,14,TRBV28,ASSLARLSSYNEQF
TRBJ2-7,9,TRBV15,ATSIGREQY
TRBJ2-2,13,TRBV2,ASRVEHLNTGELF
TRBJ1-1,13,TRBV11-1,ASSLGGTENTEAF
TRBJ1-1,14,TRBV15,ATSRDLGGVIPEAF
TRBJ2-2,12,TRBV11-2,ASRGLPRTGELF
TRBJ2-3,11,TRBV27,ASSLLRGDTQY
TRBJ2-5,11,TRBV2,ASRRGNQETQY
TRBJ2-1,13,TRBV27,ASSLLAGGMNEQF
TRBJ2-1,18,TRBV6-1,ASSEEPLITGGFQYNEQF
TRBJ2-1,13,TRBV7-6,ASSQNSGGAGEQF
TRBJ2-4,16,TRBV28,ASSLLGQGAPAKNIQY
TRBJ2-7,9,TRBV20-1,SASGGHEQY
TRBJ2-5,15,TRBV29-1,SVEAWASGGAVETQY
TRBJ1-5,13,TRBV6-5,ATSNLGGKNQPQH
TRBJ2-7,13,TRBV6-1,ASSWMGQAPYEQY
TRBJ2-1,14,TRBV7-3,ASSPPGTGGFHEQF